This T cell receptor beta chain emerged from a study of blood T cell repertoires in COVID-19. Study-level information: T cells, B-cell-depleted T cells, or PBMCs supplied cDNA or gDNA.

Some clones are missing from TCRdb's copy, which holds only in-frame ones; the method was immunoSEQ multiplex PCR. The sample comprises roughly 670,000 clones, 85% to 90% of which are singletons, and roughly 0.25% rests with the top ten. This receptor was identified in a woman younger than 30 with acute or convalescent COVID-19. Sequencing was performed on peripheral blood.

DNA of the CDR3: TGTGCCAGCAGCACCCCCCGGGACACCTACGAGCAGTACTTC. Its protein product is CASSTPRDTYEQYF. The J gene is TRBJ2-7, the V gene TRBV21-1; TRBD1 is taken as the D call from the table, unchecked against the DNA. TRBV21-1 is assigned pseudogene status. The CDR3 totals 14 residues.